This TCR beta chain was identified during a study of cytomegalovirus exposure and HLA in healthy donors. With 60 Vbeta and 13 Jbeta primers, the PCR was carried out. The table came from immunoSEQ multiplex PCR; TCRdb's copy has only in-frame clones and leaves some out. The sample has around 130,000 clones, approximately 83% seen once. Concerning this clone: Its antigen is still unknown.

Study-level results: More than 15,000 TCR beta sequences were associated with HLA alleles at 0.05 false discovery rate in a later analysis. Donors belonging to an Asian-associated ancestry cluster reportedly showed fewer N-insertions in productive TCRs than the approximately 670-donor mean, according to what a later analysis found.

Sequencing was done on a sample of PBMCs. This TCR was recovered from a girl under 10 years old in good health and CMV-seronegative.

This CDR3 is CASSLVAGGLWEQYF. Here the CDR3 DNA reads TGCGCCAGCAGCTTGGTCGCGGGAGGGCTTTGGGAGCAGTACTTC. This chain uses TRBV5-1 with TRBJ2-7, with 9 bases fitting TRBD2. The CDR3 covers 15 residues. V lost 0 bases to trimming and J lost 7 bases; unmatched junction nucleotides: 8. Germline V gene data show CDR1 as SGHRS and CDR2 as YFSETQ.